One T cell receptor (beta chain) is described in this entry. This sample was taken from a study of blood T cell repertoires in COVID-19. Study in general: COVID-19 samples collected from the United States, Italy and Spain covered acute and convalescent phases. In each case, the material was cDNA or gDNA derived from T cells, B-cell-depleted T cells, or PBMCs.

In germline, CDR1 is GTSNPN, CDR2 SVGIG (reference sequence). V shed 4 bases, J shed 6 bases, and the junction held 9 bases outside the gene matches. The CDR3 length is 14 residues. Those enrolled in Seattle joined during active infection and were followed longitudinally afterward. In the authors' workflow: Scientists estimated how many nucleated cells there were by amplifying reference gene primers. TCRdb keeps only in-frame clones here, not all; method: immunoSEQ multiplex PCR. D and trimming were read from the DNA, whereas the V and J calls and clone size are those reported in that table. The repertoire includes roughly 100,000 clones, approximately 90% of them detected once, and about 5.7% sits in the top ten.

The specimen was peripheral blood. The TCR was taken from a woman aged 50 to 65 with COVID-19, enrolled during active disease. This sequence joins TRBV30 and TRBJ2-7; 10 positions match TRBD1. CDR3 nucleotides: TGTGCCTGGACCCCCGGGACAGGGGTTGGCGAGCAGTACTTC. This sequence encodes CAWTPGTGVGEQYF.